This T cell receptor beta chain was captured by sequencing in a study of blood T cell repertoires in COVID-19. Germline loops: CDR1 SGHRS, CDR2 YFSETQ. Trimming left V 0 bases short and J 0 bases short, with 9 bases between. The CDR3 is 15 amino acids. The data were produced by immunoSEQ multiplex PCR, yet TCRdb's version contains in-frame clones alone and is incomplete. The sample yields 150,000 to 200,000 clones, about 80% seen once. This TCR was recovered from a woman aged 70 to 79 with acute or convalescent COVID-19. Material: peripheral blood. The chain employs TRBV5-1 and TRBJ1-1; D is unclear. The CDR3 bases are TGCGCCAGCAGCTTGGGGCAGGCCCTGAACACTGAAGCTTTCTTT. Encoded protein: CASSLGQALNTEAFF.